This T cell receptor beta chain was captured by sequencing in a study of blood T cell repertoires in COVID-19 (dated by TCRdb to 2018 to 2020). Looking at the study overall: Samples from collaborators originated in the United States, Italy and Spain and spanned both the acute and convalescent phases of COVID-19. The repertoires were released in a freely available public database intended as a resource for research on the immune response to SARS-CoV-2. The dataset comprised deeply sampled blood TCRbeta repertoires from subjects exposed to, actively infected with, or recovered from COVID-19. Sample metadata almost always included a de-identified subject ID, COVID-19 status, age in years and sex. Samples came from the ongoing ImmuneRACE study (first 160 participants) plus 1,254 subjects from 6 global collaborators. Where HLA class I and class II types were available, the types were taken from metadata supplied by the sample provider, not from assay-based typing. The prospective study material was composed of cDNA or gDNA derived from T cells, B-cell-depleted T cells, or PBMCs.

Collaborating institutions collected whole blood in K2EDTA tubes following their own protocols. For TCRbeta analysis, collaborators shipped samples as frozen whole blood, isolated PBMCs, or DNA extracted from either of those sample types. General conclusions and limits of the study: How much clinical and demographic metadata was included differed by source and by participant, and the metadata was provided uncurated.

The immunoSEQ Assay, a bias-controlled multiplex PCR, was used to amplify TCRbeta CDR3 regions from genomic DNA. The authors' pipeline ran thus. Within the assay, amplification of reference gene primers was used to estimate how many nucleated cells each sample contained. Sequence reads were collapsed and filtered to measure the absolute abundance of every unique TCRbeta CDR3 rearrangement. For each sample, productive Simpson clonality was calculated by taking the square root of Simpson's diversity index across productive rearrangements. In TCRdb, the immuneACCESS table is reduced to in-frame sequences with V and J assigned. These tables do not hold every clone; where another copy was compared, an unresolved V gene accounts for under half, and the others remain unexplained. V, J and clone size derive from that table, while D and trimming were established from the DNA sequence. The table for this sample lists over 150,000 clones; 85% of them were counted only once. Jointly, the top ten make up roughly 1% of the sample.

V is cut by 4 bases and J by 0 bases, and the space between the germline ends is 13 bases. The CDR3 contains 15 residues, cysteine and phenylalanine counted. Only the CDR3 region is kept as DNA, spanning 45 bases read in frame from base 1. The germline V gene encodes CDR1 SGHDT and CDR2 YYEEEE. Worth noting for this clone: Its antigen specificity is not known. No per-base quality is available; no much larger clone lies one base away.

The sequenced sample consisted of peripheral blood. This sequence uses TRBV5-6 and TRBJ1-1; TRBD1 is a weak D gene call, 6 bases matching. The sequence came from a middle-aged man with acute or convalescent COVID-19. The CDR3 has the sequence CASSPETGLNTEAFF. The DNA sequence is TGTGCCAGCAGCCCGGAGACAGGTCTGAACACTGAAGCTTTCTTT.